This T cell receptor beta chain was retrieved from a study of T cell responses to AZD1222 COVID-19 vaccine. Study-wide findings and caveats: The study found vaccine-associated CD4 TCRs spanning spike, dominant at 160-218 and 743-854.

TCRdb's copy holds only in-frame clones and misses some; the assay was immunoSEQ multiplex PCR. Among approximately 130,000 clones listed, roughly 88% were seen once. The V gene lost 3 bases and the J gene lost 7 bases, with 4 bases spanning the gap. The CDR3 extends over 12 amino acids. Germline CDR1 reads SEHNR; CDR2 reads FQNEAQ (reference sequence). Concerning this clone: Its target is not known.

The input for sequencing was peripheral blood, taken 28 days after the second AZD1222 dose. The V call is TRBV7-9, the J call TRBJ1-6; D uncertain. The sequence was collected from an adult who received the AZD1222 COVID-19 vaccine. The CDR3 is CASSLINSPLHF. In DNA form, the CDR3 reads TGTGCCAGCAGCTTGATCAATTCACCCCTCCACTTT.